The 18 T cell receptor beta chains below were found in one sample sequenced in a study of T cells in Graves' hyperthyroidism and ophthalmopathy. Amplification targeted TCR beta CDR3 regions from RNA transcripts. During a first-round RT-PCR of the TCR CDR3, the HTBI primer set was used. Using its own MiXCR run on the multiplex PCR reads, TCRdb lists one record per CDR3 protein. This sample has over 550,000 distinct CDR3 sequences, with 16% found just once. The sample consisted of blood. The source is a woman younger than 35 with Graves' hyperthyroidism.

The chain links TRBV11-2 to TRBJ1-1, with a possible D match to TRBD1 (5 bases). The CDR3 totals 13 residues. CDR1 is SGHAT, CDR2 FQNNGV, per germline. Trimming stripped 10 bases from V and 6 bases from J, with 18 bases between. The DNA of the CDR3 is TGTGCCACCAGTGATTTGGGGGACGCTGAAGCTTTCTTT. This codes for CATSDLGDAEAFF. The entire variable domain, with the rest obtained from reference TRBV11-2 and TRBJ1-1, is as follows: EAGVAQSPRYKIIEKRQSVAFWCNPISGHATLYWYQQILGQGPKLLIQFQNNGVVDDSQLPKDRFSAERLKGVDSTLKIQPAKLEDSAVYLCATSDLGDAEAFFGQGTRLTVV.

This clonotype was observed many times. This rearrangement joins TRBV5-1 to TRBJ2-5; no definite D call. V was clipped by 0 bases and J by 5 bases, with 8 bases between them. CDR3 length: 13 amino acids. Germline loops: CDR1 SGHRS, CDR2 YFSETQ. The CDR3: CASSLALGETQYF. The CDR3 DNA is TGCGCCAGCAGCTTGGCCCTTGGGGAGACCCAGTACTTC.

The CDR3 spells CASSGSVNYGYTF. Here the CDR3 DNA reads TGTGCCAGCAGTGGAAGCGTAAACTATGGCTACACCTTC. The gene calls are TRBV2 and TRBJ1-2; D ambiguous. CDR1 is SNHLY and CDR2 is FYNNEI in the germline V gene. The CDR3 loop spans 13 amino acids. With 4 bases removed from V and 2 bases from J, the gap between germline ends came to 8 bases.

The chain employs TRBV29-1 and TRBJ2-3; no clear D. Germline loops: CDR1 SQVTM, CDR2 ANQGSEA. Between the trimmed V and J ends, which lost 5 bases and 5 bases, there was a span of 5 bases. The CDR3 extends over 10 amino acids. CDR3 sequence (DNA): TGCAGCGTTTATGGAGATACGCAGTATTTT. It codes for CSVYGDTQYF.

A few counts support this clonotype. The rearrangement uses TRBV9 and TRBJ1-2; TRBD1 matches 8 bases. The CDR3 runs to 16 residues. The germline gives CDR1 SGDLS, CDR2 YYNGEE. Trimming at V came to 3 bases and at J to 1 base, leaving 8 bases not matched to a gene. The CDR3 DNA reads as TGTGCCAGCAGCGCCGCAGGGGGCGAAGGTAACTATGGCTACACCTTC. Translating gives CASSAAGGEGNYGYTF.

J is TRBJ2-5 and V is TRBV20-1, with TRBD2 matching 7 bases. Germline V lookup: CDR1 DFQATT, CDR2 SNEGSKA (reference sequence). V was clipped by 4 bases and J by 1 base; unmatched bases: 6. CDR3 length equals 14 residues. CDR3 in DNA: TGCAGTGCTACTAGCGGAAGGCTCCAAGAGACCCAGTACTTC. This encodes CSATSGRLQETQYF.

This clonotype came up many times. The J gene is TRBJ2-1, the V gene TRBV7-9; TRBD1 matches 9 bases. The germline gives CDR1 SEHNR, CDR2 FQNEAQ (reference sequence). The CDR3 has 17 amino acids. The V and J ends lost 5 bases and 4 bases, in that order; junction bases with no gene match: 12. The CDR3 here is CASSRPPPGQGYNEQFF. CDR3 DNA: TGTGCCAGCAGCCGGCCCCCCCCGGGACAGGGTTACAATGAGCAGTTCTTC.

The sample holds many counts of this clonotype. The V gene is TRBV12-3 or TRBV12-4, the J gene TRBJ1-3, with D possibly TRBD1 on 6 matching bases. The V end was cut by 5 bases, the J end by 0 bases, with 26 bases between. The CDR3 consists of 20 residues. The CDR3 region has the DNA TGTGCCAGCAGTCCCAGAATTGGGGGCCAGGGATCTTACTCTGGAAACACCATATATTTT. Residues: CASSPRIGGQGSYSGNTIYF.

This clonotype was seen ten or more times. Written as DNA, the CDR3 is TGTGCCAGCAGCCCTTTCCGGGGTTATGGCTACACCTTC. The encoded protein is CASSPFRGYGYTF. The V gene is TRBV27, the J gene TRBJ1-2; no definite D call. V was shortened by 6 bases and J by 5 bases, with 13 bases between the two germline ends. The CDR3 length is 13 residues. Per the germline V gene, CDR1 is MNHEY and CDR2 is SMNVEV (reference sequence).

Written as DNA, the CDR3 is TGCAGTGCTAGAGATACAATCAATCAGCCCCAGCATTTT. This codes for CSARDTINQPQHF. The V call is TRBV20-1, the J call TRBJ1-5; D gene ambiguous. Germline V gives CDR1 DFQATT, CDR2 SNEGSKA (reference sequence). The CDR3 consists of 13 residues. V dropped 0 bases and J dropped 3 bases, with 6 bases sitting between them.

This chain links TRBV20-1 with TRBJ2-7; TRBD2 aligns across 13 bases. Looked up from germline, CDR1 is DFQATT and CDR2 is SNEGSKA (reference sequence). Trimming took 0 bases from V and 7 from J; bases not matched to a gene: 6. The CDR3 extends over 15 amino acids. CDR3 protein: CSARDTGLAGVEQYF. The CDR3 DNA follows: TGCAGTGCTAGAGATACCGGACTAGCGGGAGTTGAGCAGTACTTC.

Only a few counts were recorded for this clonotype. Written as DNA, the CDR3 is TGTGCCAGCAGCGCCGGGACAGCTTACAATGAGCAGTTCTTC. Translated: CASSAGTAYNEQFF. The chain uses TRBV7-9 and TRBJ2-1; 7 bases are shared with TRBD1. The V gene's germline CDR1 is SEHNR and CDR2 FQNEAQ (reference sequence). V was clipped by 5 bases and J by 4 bases; unmatched bases: 5. The CDR3 has 14 residues.

This clonotype was seen at least ten times. V is TRBV30 and J is TRBJ2-5; TRBD1 might be the D (6 bases). From germline, CDR1 is GTSNPN and CDR2 SVGIG (reference sequence). This CDR3 contains 12 residues. Trimming pared 2 bases from V and 5 bases from J, leaving 9 bases between. The CDR3 loop is CAWSTGRETQYF. The CDR3 nucleotides are TGTGCCTGGAGTACAGGGCGTGAGACCCAGTACTTC.

Many counts were recorded for this clonotype. The chain couples TRBV7-3 to TRBJ2-2; TRBD2 agrees at 7 bases. V shed 4 bases and J 2 bases; nucleotides not matched to a gene: 7. The CDR3 is 16 residues long. Germline CDR1 is SGHTA and CDR2 is FQGTGA. CDR3 in amino acids: CASSSRAGINTGELFF. CDR3 DNA sequence: TGTGCCAGCAGCTCCCGAGCGGGGATAAACACCGGGGAGCTGTTTTTT.

The genes are TRBV10-3 and TRBJ1-1, with 8 positions matching TRBD1. Germline loops: CDR1 ENHRY, CDR2 SYGVKD. V gave up 0 bases and J gave up 5 bases; unmatched junction bases: 2. This CDR3 region has 14 residues. CDR3 nucleotides: TGTGCCATCAGTGAGTCACAGGGGGAAACTGAAGCTTTCTTT. Protein product: CAISESQGETEAFF.

This clonotype showed up many times. The V gene is TRBV20-1, the J gene TRBJ2-1; D gene ambiguous. CDR1 is DFQATT, CDR2 SNEGSKA, per germline (reference sequence). The germline V and J ends were trimmed by 0 bases and 4 bases, with 4 bases remaining between them. This CDR3 spans 12 amino acids. As DNA, the CDR3 is TGCAGTGCTAGAGAACAGTACAATGAGCAGTTCTTC. This encodes CSAREQYNEQFF.

The chain couples TRBV2 to TRBJ1-1, with D tentatively TRBD1 (5 bases). The CDR3 loop spans 12 amino acids. Looked up from germline, CDR1 is SNHLY and CDR2 is FYNNEI. V was clipped by 8 bases and J by 5 bases, with 12 bases between them. The CDR3 region is CASEQDGTEAFF. DNA for the CDR3: TGTGCCAGCGAACAGGACGGGACTGAAGCTTTCTTT.

This clonotype has ten or more counts. The rearrangement joins TRBV6-5 to TRBJ2-3; maybe TRBD1 (7 bases). CDR3 size: 15 residues. Germline V gene lookup returns CDR1 MNHEY and CDR2 SVGAGI. The V gene lost 2 bases and the J gene lost 4 bases, with 13 bases spanning the gap. CDR3 region: CASSYGGRGADTQYF. The CDR3 region has the DNA TGTGCCAGCAGTTACGGTGGCAGGGGGGCAGATACGCAGTATTTT.